Presented here are 32 T cell receptor beta chains from one specimen sequenced in a study of cytomegalovirus exposure and HLA in healthy donors. The PCR used 60 Vbeta and 13 Jbeta primers. This table comes from immunoSEQ multiplex PCR, and its TCRdb copy is limited to in-frame clones, with some not included. This sample yields roughly 80,000 clones, of which roughly 80% are seen a single time; approximately 1.9% belongs to the top ten. The specimen was PBMCs. The receptors come from a woman aged 25 to 39 in good health and CMV-seronegative.

This rearrangement joins TRBV4-3 to TRBJ1-2, with a weak D call TRBD1 (5 bases). Trimming removed 1 base at V and 4 bases at J, with 10 bases between. This CDR3 is 14 amino acids long. Germline lookup yields CDR1 LGHNA and CDR2 YSLEER. CDR3 protein: CASSQAQGSYGYTF. CDR3 sequence (DNA): TGCGCCAGCAGCCAAGCTCAGGGTTCCTATGGCTACACCTTC.

The rearrangement links TRBV28 to TRBJ2-3; no clear D. The CDR3 has 15 residues. Trimming cost V 8 bases and J 1 base, with 16 bases left between them. Germline lookup yields CDR1 MDHEN and CDR2 SYDVKM. DNA of the CDR3: TGTGCCAGCCGCTTTTCGCGCACCCGCACAGATACGCAGTATTTT. The encoded protein is CASRFSRTRTDTQYF.

V is TRBV7-2 and J is TRBJ1-1; TRBD1 matches 7 bases. CDR1 and CDR2 from the germline V gene are SGHTA and FQGNSA. The trim removed 3 bases at V and 5 bases at J, leaving 6 bases unmatched. There are 14 residues in the CDR3. The CDR3 DNA reads as TGTGCCAGCAGCTTTGGGACAGTCGTTACTGAAGCTTTCTTT. Its translation: CASSFGTVVTEAFF.

This sequence joins TRBV5-1 and TRBJ1-1, with TRBD1 identical over 8 bases. V trimming: 1 base; J trimming: 5 bases; junction bases outside the gene matches: 22. Germline V gene data show CDR1 as SGHRS and CDR2 as YFSETQ. CDR3 length: 20 residues. The CDR3 reads CASSLKDLRGQEGGRTEAFF. Here the CDR3 DNA reads TGCGCCAGCAGCTTGAAGGATTTAAGGGGACAGGAGGGGGGTAGGACTGAAGCTTTCTTT.

The V call is TRBV19, the J call TRBJ2-3; 7 bases agree with TRBD1. With V trimmed by 8 bases and J by 0 bases, 8 bases remained unmatched. The CDR3 sequence is 15 residues long. Germline V CDR1 and CDR2: LNHDA, SQIVND (reference sequence). CDR3: CASGDRDSSTDTQYF. The DNA for the CDR3 is TGTGCCAGTGGAGACCGGGACAGCAGCACAGATACGCAGTATTTT.

This clone appeared once. J is TRBJ1-1 and V is TRBV5-8, with D tentatively TRBD1 (5 bases). Per the germline V gene, CDR1 is SGHTS and CDR2 is YDEGEE. The CDR3 contains 13 residues. The ends were cut back, 6 bases at V and 11 bases at J, with 20 bases in the middle. CDR3 protein: CASTVRDYRRAFF. The CDR3 DNA reads as TGTGCCAGCACCGTCCGGGACTACCGAAGGGCTTTCTTT. Using reference TRBV5-8 and TRBJ1-1 for the parts outside the CDR3, the full variable domain is EAGVTQSPTHLIKTRGQQATLRCSPISGHTSVYWYQQALGLGLQFLLWYDEGEERNRGNFPPRFSGRQFPNYSSELNVNALELEDSALYLCASTVRDYRRAFFGQGTRLTVV.

The genes are TRBV29-1 and TRBJ2-5, with D possibly matching TRBD1 (5 bases). Trimming removed 4 bases from V and 2 bases from J, with 8 bases in between. The CDR3 is made up of 12 amino acids. In germline, CDR1 is SQVTM, CDR2 ANQGSEA. CDR3 amino acids: CSVVRQQETQYF. For the CDR3, the DNA is TGCAGCGTTGTTCGACAGCAAGAGACCCAGTACTTC. The full variable domain, completed using reference TRBV29-1 and TRBJ2-5, is SAVISQKPSRDICQRGTSLTIQCQVDSQVTMMFWYRQQPGQSLTLIATANQGSEATYESGFVIDKFPISRPNLTFSTLTVSNMSPEDSSIYLCSVVRQQETQYFGPGTRLLVL.

V and J are TRBV28 and TRBJ1-5, with D possibly TRBD1 on 5 matching bases. V gave up 3 bases and J gave up 7 bases, with 16 bases separating them. This CDR3 is built from 15 residues. From germline, CDR1 is MDHEN and CDR2 SYDVKM. The CDR3 DNA reads TGTGCCAGCAGTTTTGTGACAGCCTATCCGCAGCCCCAGCATTTT. This codes for CASSFVTAYPQPQHF.

This chain joins TRBV5-8 and TRBJ2-3; 10 bases agree with TRBD2. CDR1 is SGHTS, CDR2 YDEGEE, per germline. The ends lost 4 bases at V and 5 bases at J; junction bases unmatched: 10. CDR3 length: 16 residues. The CDR3 loop is CASSLTSGISGDTQYF. CDR3 nucleotides: TGTGCCAGCAGCCTAACTAGCGGGATTTCTGGAGATACGCAGTATTTT.

This chain connects TRBV11-2 to TRBJ2-7, with D possibly TRBD1 on 5 matching bases. The CDR3 is 12 amino acids. The V and J ends lost 5 bases and 3 bases respectively, with 8 bases between them. Germline assignment: CDR1 SGHAT and CDR2 FQNNGV. The CDR3 is CASSPDSYEQYF. CDR3 DNA: TGTGCCAGCAGCCCAGACAGCTACGAGCAGTACTTC.

The chain carries TRBV28 and TRBJ2-7, with D possibly being TRBD2 (5 bases). The CDR3 sequence is 18 residues long. Trimming pared 2 bases from V and 0 bases from J, leaving 20 bases between. Germline loops: CDR1 MDHEN, CDR2 SYDVKM. The CDR3 DNA reads TGTGCCAGCAGTTTAACCCCCCATTCTGGGAGAAGCTCCTACGAGCAGTACTTC. Its translation is CASSLTPHSGRSSYEQYF. The full variable domain, its missing parts supplied by reference TRBV28 and TRBJ2-7, is DVKVTQSSRYLVKRTGEKVFLECVQDMDHENMFWYRQDPGLGLRLIYFSYDVKMKEKGDIPEGYSVSREKKERFSLILESASTNQTSMYLCASSLTPHSGRSSYEQYFGPGTRLTVT.

V usage is TRBV4-1 and J usage is TRBJ1-2; D remains ambiguous. V was pared by 0 bases and J by 1 base, with 12 bases between. The germline V gene encodes CDR1 MGHRA and CDR2 YSYEKL. The CDR3 is made up of 16 amino acids. CDR3: CASSQEPPEVNYGYTF. DNA of the CDR3: TGCGCCAGCAGCCAAGAGCCCCCAGAGGTTAACTATGGCTACACCTTC.

V gene TRBV19 combines with J gene TRBJ2-7; a weak D match, TRBD2 (6 bases). There are 12 residues in the CDR3. CDR1 and CDR2 from the germline V gene are LNHDA and SQIVND (reference sequence). The ends were cut back, 7 bases at V and 6 bases at J, with 13 bases in the middle. The CDR3 loop reads CASTTMGGEQYF. CDR3 nucleotide sequence: TGTGCCAGTACCACTATGGGAGGCGAGCAGTACTTC.

The rearrangement joins TRBV6-5 to TRBJ1-1, with D unclear. Deletions cut 0 bases from V and 0 bases from J, with 8 bases between. This CDR3 is built from 15 residues. The germline V gene has CDR1 MNHEY and CDR2 SVGAGI. The CDR3 DNA sequence: TGTGCCAGCAGTTACTCCAAGCTCTTGAACACTGAAGCTTTCTTT. This codes for CASSYSKLLNTEAFF.

The CDR3 DNA sequence: TGTGCCTGGACCGACAGGGCTAACTATGGCTACACCTTC. It codes for CAWTDRANYGYTF. The V and J genes are TRBV30 and TRBJ1-2; 7 bases map to TRBD1. The V gene end was trimmed by 4 bases and the J gene end by 0 bases; junction bases not matched to a gene: 2. The CDR3 contains 13 residues. Germline V CDR1 and CDR2: GTSNPN, SVGIG (reference sequence).

V is TRBV5-6 and J is TRBJ1-4; D might be TRBD1 (5 bases). The CDR3 is made up of 15 amino acids. Germline CDR1 is SGHDT and CDR2 is YYEEEE. V was cut by 3 bases and J by 4 bases, with 13 bases left in between. The CDR3: CASSSPGQDNEKLFF. The CDR3 DNA sequence: TGTGCCAGCAGCTCCCCAGGACAAGATAATGAAAAACTGTTTTTT.

The chain is built from TRBV9 and TRBJ2-5; D is uncertain. The J call is uncertain, as TRBJ2-7 better fits the DNA end. CDR3 length: 15 amino acids. Germline V gene data show CDR1 as SGDLS and CDR2 as YYNGEE. The CDR3 DNA sequence: TGTGCCAGCAGCGTAGGTGGCGGAGACGCCTACGAGCAGTACTTC. It codes for CASSVGGGDAYEQYF.

The V call is TRBV5-1, the J call TRBJ2-7, with TRBD2 as a possible D gene (5 bases). The CDR3 has 14 residues. V lost 3 bases and J 2 bases, leaving 12 bases between the germline ends. Germline values: CDR1 SGHRS, CDR2 YFSETQ. CDR3: CASSSLLSAYEQYF. The CDR3 DNA reads as TGCGCCAGCAGCTCCCTCCTTAGCGCCTACGAGCAGTACTTC.

The rearrangement uses TRBV28 and TRBJ1-2; possible D gene TRBD1, 6 bases. Germline V gives CDR1 MDHEN, CDR2 SYDVKM. The CDR3 is made up of 13 amino acids. CDR3 loop: CASRQDENYGYTF. The CDR3 bases are TGTGCTAGCCGACAGGACGAAAACTATGGCTACACCTTC.

The V call is TRBV7-9, the J call TRBJ2-7; perhaps TRBD1 as D (7 bases). The CDR3 is 17 amino acids. From germline, CDR1 is SEHNR and CDR2 FQNEAQ (reference sequence). V was clipped by 5 bases and J by 2 bases, with 22 bases between them. As DNA, the CDR3 is TGTGCCAGCAGCCCTAGCGCCCCACAGGGGCGACCCTACGAGCAGTACTTC. It specifies CASSPSAPQGRPYEQYF.

The J gene is TRBJ2-3, the V gene TRBV19, with TRBD1 matching over 8 bases. Germline assignment: CDR1 LNHDA and CDR2 SQIVND (reference sequence). The CDR3 contains 17 residues. V gave up 7 bases and J gave up 5 bases; unmatched junction bases: 17. This CDR3 is CASKPFVGQGAGDTQYF. The CDR3 region has the DNA TGTGCCAGTAAACCCTTCGTTGGGCAGGGGGCAGGAGATACGCAGTATTTT.

The chain links TRBV7-9 to TRBJ1-2; D might be TRBD1 (6 bases). This CDR3 contains 12 residues. V gave up 5 bases and J gave up 2 bases, with 6 bases separating them. Germline CDR1 reads SEHNR; CDR2 reads FQNEAQ (reference sequence). The CDR3 reads CASSDRNYGYTF. The CDR3 region has the DNA TGTGCCAGCAGCGACAGGAACTATGGCTACACCTTC.

The chain employs TRBV6-1 and TRBJ1-4; 8 positions agree with TRBD1. This CDR3 is 16 amino acids long. Losses at the gene ends were 2 bases for V and 5 bases for J; bases not matched to a gene: 7. Germline CDR1 is MNHNS and CDR2 is SASEGT. CDR3 sequence reads: CASSEIAAGGNEKLFF. The CDR3 coding sequence is TGTGCCAGCAGTGAAATAGCGGCAGGGGGCAATGAAAAACTGTTTTTT.

The gene calls are TRBV29-1 and TRBJ2-4, with a weak D call TRBD1 (5 bases). Germline assignment: CDR1 SQVTM and CDR2 ANQGSEA. This CDR3 is built from 12 residues. V lost 0 bases and J lost 7, with 7 bases in between. The CDR3 is CSVEDPGNIQYF. The CDR3 region has the DNA TGCAGCGTTGAAGACCCAGGGAACATTCAGTACTTC.

J is TRBJ2-5 and V is TRBV11-2, with 7 bases fitting TRBD2. Germline loops: CDR1 SGHAT, CDR2 FQNNGV. The V and J ends lost 5 bases and 4 bases, in that order; junction bases with no gene match: 7. The CDR3 runs to 14 residues. The chain's CDR3 is CASSRLAGPETQYF. The CDR3 region has the DNA TGTGCCAGCAGCCGCTTAGCGGGCCCAGAGACCCAGTACTTC.

This rearrangement joins TRBV2 to TRBJ2-5, with TRBD2 matching 8 bases. Germline trimming cut 2 bases from V and 4 bases from J; bases unmatched to any gene: 3. This CDR3 comprises 14 residues. Germline V gene lookup returns CDR1 SNHLY and CDR2 FYNNEI. This CDR3 reads CASSETGGVETQYF. CDR3 nucleotide sequence: TGTGCCAGCAGTGAAACGGGGGGGGTAGAGACCCAGTACTTC.

This clone appeared a single time. CDR3 loop: CASSFGEAETQYF. The CDR3 nucleotides read TGTGCCAGCAGCTTCGGCGAGGCGGAGACCCAGTACTTC. The chain links TRBV7-2 to TRBJ2-5; D not resolved. The CDR3 length is 13 residues. Trimming pared 3 bases from V and 5 bases from J, leaving 10 bases between. Germline CDR1 is SGHTA and CDR2 is FQGNSA.

V gene TRBV29-1 combines with J gene TRBJ1-1; 8 bases map to TRBD1. V dropped 7 bases and J dropped 4; count of bases not matched to a gene: 11. In germline, CDR1 is SQVTM, CDR2 ANQGSEA. The CDR3 length is 14 residues. This chain's CDR3 is CSARLDRDPTEAFF. In DNA form, the CDR3 reads TGCAGCGCGCGACTGGACAGGGACCCCACTGAAGCTTTCTTT.

The chain is built from TRBV28 and TRBJ2-2, with TRBD2 matching over 7 bases. Germline CDR1 is MDHEN and CDR2 is SYDVKM. The CDR3 spans 16 residues. The V segment lost 5 bases and the J segment 5 bases; nucleotides outside the gene matches: 11. The CDR3 protein is CASSPSGGSITGELFF. The CDR3 nucleotides read TGTGCCAGCAGTCCCTCCGGCGGGAGTATTACCGGGGAGCTGTTTTTT. The complete variable domain, with remaining parts taken from reference TRBV28 and TRBJ2-2, reads DVKVTQSSRYLVKRTGEKVFLECVQDMDHENMFWYRQDPGLGLRLIYFSYDVKMKEKGDIPEGYSVSREKKERFSLILESASTNQTSMYLCASSPSGGSITGELFFGEGSRLTVL.

The chain joins TRBV19 to TRBJ1-1; D remains unclear. The V end was cut by 3 bases, the J end by 0 bases, with 11 bases between. Germline assignment: CDR1 LNHDA and CDR2 SQIVND (reference sequence). The CDR3 extends over 15 amino acids. CDR3 DNA: TGTGCCAGTAGTATTGCGGTGTCCATGAACACTGAAGCTTTCTTT. This sequence encodes CASSIAVSMNTEAFF.

The chain employs TRBV6-5 and TRBJ2-7, with unresolved D. The CDR3 sequence is 14 residues long. V was cut by 3 bases and J by 2 bases, with 11 bases left in between. CDR1 and CDR2 from the germline V gene are MNHEY and SVGAGI. The CDR3 nucleotides are TGTGCCAGCAGTTATGATTGGCCCCCCTACGAGCAGTACTTC. It translates to CASSYDWPPYEQYF.

A remark on this clone: One end of the junction does not line up with germline, which may come from a read error. Other DNA sequences in the same sample also yield this CDR3. The chain is built from TRBV28 and TRBJ2-5; 8 bases align to TRBD1. The CDR3 has 15 amino acids. Germline loops: CDR1 MDHEN, CDR2 SYDVKM. In DNA, the CDR3 is TGTGCCAGCAGTCCATTGGACAGGGTCGGAAAGACTCAGTACTTC. Protein sequence: CASSPLDRVGKTQYF.